This T cell receptor (beta chain) was captured by sequencing in a study of human T cells and chemical hapten exposure. Study background: It was small differences in pooled library volume that mainly caused per-sample TCR yields to vary. Study observations and caveats: After DPC sensitization, TCRs above 1 in 1000 frequency showed no change.

Specified time point: healthy volunteer bleed at 6 weeks. Unfractionated whole blood was the source from which total RNA was extracted. The library attached unique molecular identifiers to individual cDNA molecules. Per the original methods: Sample TCR totals centred on a median of approximately 96,000, ranging roughly 23,224 to 700,000. TCRdb used MiXCR to reprocess the RACE reads, holding one entry per CDR3 protein. V and J calls and clone size were set by TCRdb, not the authors. This table holds under 45,000 distinct CDR3 sequences, around 5% found once. This clonotype was counted only a few times. What it binds is unknown. V lost 6 bases and J 0 bases, leaving 6 bases between the germline ends. The CDR3 has 13 amino acids. Germline assignment: CDR1 MNHEY and CDR2 SVGAGI.

The sequenced sample consisted of whole blood. The chain couples TRBV6-5 to TRBJ1-5; D is uncertain. The receptor comes from a human donor in good health. Some clones in this sample may be carry-over from other donors' samples. CDR3 amino acids: CASSRDSNQPQHF. CDR3 DNA: TGTGCCAGCAGCCGAGATAGCAATCAGCCCCAGCATTTT.